The clone carrying this T cell receptor beta chain appeared many times. This sample is part of a study of early T cells in non-severe SARS-CoV-2 infection. TCRdb re-called the 5' RACE reads with MiXCR, one entry per CDR3 protein. The sample shows about 77,000 distinct CDR3 sequences, around 9.9% of them seen only once. This CDR3 comprises 12 residues. The ends were cut back, 3 bases at V and 8 bases at J, with 8 bases in the middle. The V gene's germline CDR1 is SNHLY and CDR2 FYNNEI. This TCR was recovered from an adult who was a healthcare worker with PCR-confirmed SARS-CoV-2 infection or an uninfected control (not recorded which). Source material: whole blood. The chain couples TRBV2 to TRBJ1-5; the D is unclear. CDR3 residues: CASSEGRKPQHF. CDR3 coding DNA: TGTGCCAGCAGTGAGGGGAGAAAGCCCCAGCATTTT. Looking up the rest from reference TRBV2 and TRBJ1-5 gives the full variable domain: EPEVTQTPSHQVTQMGQEVILRCVPISNHLYFYWYRQILGQKVEFLVSFYNNEISEKSEIFDDQFSVERPDGSNFTLKIRSTKLEDSAMYFCASSEGRKPQHFGDGTRLSIL.